This T cell receptor (beta chain) was recovered during a study of glioma-infiltrating T cells. Amplification of TCR alpha and beta CDR3 regions from RNA used iRepertoire nested multiplex PCR. TCRdb reprocessed the multiplex PCR reads with MiXCR, giving one entry per CDR3 protein. The repertoire includes 150,000 to 200,000 distinct CDR3 sequences, over 25% of them detected once, and 20% to 25% sits in the top ten. Whole-study results and caveats: Only very few CDR3 sequences appeared in both tissue and blood. Gliomas, especially low-grade, showed above-expected tissue-blood divergence; non-neoplastic patients showed below.

The germline CDR1 and CDR2 sequences are SGHTA and FQGNSA. V was pared by 5 bases and J by 2 bases, with 2 bases of the junction left unmatched. The CDR3 totals 13 residues. This clonotype was seen repeatedly, ten times or more. Its antigen is unidentified. This clonotype was obtained from a human donor with low-grade glioma or glioblastoma, undergoing nonglioma brain surgery, or in good health (not recorded which). This rearrangement joins TRBV7-2 to TRBJ2-7, with TRBD1 matching over 8 bases. Sequenced input: glioma tissue, nonneoplastic brain tissue, or PBMCs (not recorded which). CDR3 bases: TGTGCCAGCAGCAACAGGGGGGCCTACGAGCAGTACTTC. The encoded protein is CASSNRGAYEQYF.